Listed below are T cell receptor beta chains from one sample, sequenced in a study of chemoradiotherapy in HPV16-positive cancers. Only in-frame clones appear in the TCRdb table, and some are missing; sequencing was by immunoSEQ multiplex PCR. This table holds 2,000 to 2,500 clones, 90% found once. Sequenced material: tumor tissue, taken from a patient who underwent chemoradiotherapy. These receptors all stem from a human donor with HPV-associated anogenital cancer. CDR3s include the opening cysteine and the closing phenylalanine or tryptophan. Each record gives: CDR3 DNA, CDR3 protein, clone size, D gene, V gene, J gene. The D gene is left open where the match is weak. Some rows have no size entry. The others give once, few or many, or a class for an expanded clone.

TGTGCCAGTAGTATTCAGGTTCGGACAGGGGGAAGCAATGAGCAGTTCTTC	CASSIQVRTGGSNEQFF	NA	TRBD1	TRBV19	TRBJ2-1
TGTGCCAGCAGCCCTGCGGGGCGCGAACGGGGCTACACCTTC	CASSPAGRERGYTF	NA	NA	TRBV9	TRBJ1-2
TGCAGCGTTGAAGGAGGACAGGGGGCAGATACGCAGTATTTT	CSVEGGQGADTQYF	NA	TRBD1	TRBV29-1	TRBJ2-3
TGTGCCAGCAGCCCTAACCATAGCGCGGGCTACACCTTC	CASSPNHSAGYTF	NA	NA	TRBV5-4	TRBJ1-2
TGTGCCTGGAGTGTAGCAGGGACCACTGAAGCTTTCTTT	CAWSVAGTTEAFF	NA	NA	TRBV30	TRBJ1-1
TGTGCCAGCAGTTACCACAACCAAGAGACCCAGTACTTC	CASSYHNQETQYF	NA	NA	TRBV11-2	TRBJ2-5
TGTGCCAGCGCTCTTGTAGGGGCCAACGTCCTGACTTTC	CASALVGANVLTF	NA	NA	TRBV6-5	TRBJ2-6
TGTGCCAGCAGTTTAGCCCGTGGTGGGAATGAGCAGTTCTTC	CASSLARGGNEQFF	NA	NA	TRBV28	TRBJ2-1
TGTGCCAGCAGCCTAGACAGGGGCTCCTACAATGAGCAGTTCTTC	CASSLDRGSYNEQFF	NA	TRBD1	TRBV7-9	TRBJ2-1
TGTGCCAGCCGCCCCAGGGCCTCTAGCACAGATACGCAGTATTTT	CASRPRASSTDTQYF	NA	NA	TRBV7-2	TRBJ2-3
TGTGCCTGGAGTGTCGGAAGATCTTATGGCTACACCTTC	CAWSVGRSYGYTF	NA	NA	TRBV30	TRBJ1-2
TGCGCCAGCAGCCTCCTCCCGGACGCTGAAGCTTTCTTT	CASSLLPDAEAFF	NA	NA	TRBV4-1	TRBJ1-1
TGTGCCAGCAGCTTAGTATCAGGGGGGATCTACACCTTC	CASSLVSGGIYTF	NA	TRBD1	TRBV7-9	TRBJ1-2
TGTGCCAGCAGCGTATCCTCGCGGGGTGTTACCGGGGAGCTGTTTTTT	CASSVSSRGVTGELFF	NA	NA	TRBV9	TRBJ2-2
TGCGCCAGCAGTGAGTCGCGGACCAACAATGAGCAGTTCTTC	CASSESRTNNEQFF	few	NA	TRBV10-2	TRBJ2-1
TGTGCCAGCATCTTCGAGGGGGGTTCTCAGCCCCAGCATTTT	CASIFEGGSQPQHF	NA	NA	TRBV6-6	TRBJ1-5
TGTGCCTGGAGTGTACTTTCTGGCTATGGCTACACCTTC	CAWSVLSGYGYTF	NA	NA	TRBV30	TRBJ1-2
TGTGCCAGCTCACCACCCCAGGGGGCAACTGAAGCTTTCTTT	CASSPPQGATEAFF	NA	TRBD1	TRBV18	TRBJ1-1
TGCAGCGTTGAACATCCGGGACGTAGCTCCTACAATGAGCAGTTCTTC	CSVEHPGRSSYNEQFF	few	NA	TRBV29-1	TRBJ2-1
TGTGCCAGCAGCGCAGGGAACCACAATGAGCAGTTCTTC	CASSAGNHNEQFF	once	NA	TRBV27	TRBJ2-1
TGTGCCAGCAGCCCCCGAAGTAGCGGGGGGGCGAATGAGCAGTTCTTC	CASSPRSSGGANEQFF	NA	TRBD2	TRBV7-9	TRBJ2-1
TGTGCCAGCAGCTTATTCCCTCGACAGGGGGCGCGTAATGAGCAGTTCTTC	CASSLFPRQGARNEQFF	NA	TRBD1	TRBV11-2	TRBJ2-1
TGTGCCAGCAGCCACAGGGGGGGATTGGAAGCTTTCTTT	CASSHRGGLEAFF	NA	TRBD1	TRBV14	TRBJ1-1
TGTGCCAGCAGCTCCATCGGGACGGGGGGTTTGGACGAGCAGTACTTC	CASSSIGTGGLDEQYF	once	TRBD2	TRBV5-4	TRBJ2-7
TGTGCCAGCAGCGTAGGGGCAGCGGGGGGGCTCTATGAGCAGTTCTTC	CASSVGAAGGLYEQFF	NA	TRBD2	TRBV9	TRBJ2-1
TGCGCCAGCAGCCAGCAAGAGTCGAGCTCCTACGAGCAGTACTTC	CASSQQESSSYEQYF	NA	NA	TRBV4-1	TRBJ2-7